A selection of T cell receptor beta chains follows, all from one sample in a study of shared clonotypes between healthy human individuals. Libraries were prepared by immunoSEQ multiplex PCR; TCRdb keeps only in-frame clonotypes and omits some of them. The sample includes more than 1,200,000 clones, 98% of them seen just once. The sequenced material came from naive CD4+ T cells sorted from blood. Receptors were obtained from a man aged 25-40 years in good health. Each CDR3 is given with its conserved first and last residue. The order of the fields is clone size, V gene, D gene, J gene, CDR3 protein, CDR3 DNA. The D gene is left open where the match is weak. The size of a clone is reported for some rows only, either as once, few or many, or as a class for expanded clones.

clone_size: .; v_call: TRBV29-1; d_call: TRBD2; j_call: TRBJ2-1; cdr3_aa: CSVILTSGRANEQFF; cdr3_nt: TGCAGCGTGATCTTAACTAGCGGGAGGGCTAATGAGCAGTTCTTC
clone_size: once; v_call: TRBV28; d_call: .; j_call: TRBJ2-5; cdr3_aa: CASSRSGLGWTQYF; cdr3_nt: TGTGCCAGCAGTCGCTCGGGCCTTGGATGGACCCAGTACTTC
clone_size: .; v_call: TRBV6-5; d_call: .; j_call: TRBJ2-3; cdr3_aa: CASSPIVGWGTQYF; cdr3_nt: TGTGCCAGCAGCCCGATCGTGGGGTGGGGTACGCAGTATTTT
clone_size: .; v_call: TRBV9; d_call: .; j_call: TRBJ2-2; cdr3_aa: CASSVDGRGTGELFF; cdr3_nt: TGTGCCAGCAGCGTAGACGGGAGAGGCACCGGGGAGCTGTTTTTT
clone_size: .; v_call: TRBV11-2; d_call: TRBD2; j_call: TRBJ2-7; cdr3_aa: CASSLVSLWREASYEQYF; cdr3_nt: TGTGCCAGCAGCTTAGTGTCCCTATGGCGGGAGGCCTCCTACGAGCAGTACTTC
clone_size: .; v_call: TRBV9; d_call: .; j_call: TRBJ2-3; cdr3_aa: CASSVELAGDTQYF; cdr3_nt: TGTGCCAGCAGCGTAGAACTAGCAGGGGATACGCAGTATTTT
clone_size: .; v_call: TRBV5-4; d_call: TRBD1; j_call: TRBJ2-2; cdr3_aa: CASSPSGTGTGELFF; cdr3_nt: TGTGCCAGCAGCCCATCCGGGACAGGGACCGGGGAGCTGTTTTTT
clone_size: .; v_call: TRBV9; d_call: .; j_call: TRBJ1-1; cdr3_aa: CASSVEIRGGAFF; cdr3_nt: TGTGCCAGCAGCGTAGAAATAAGGGGGGGAGCTTTCTTT
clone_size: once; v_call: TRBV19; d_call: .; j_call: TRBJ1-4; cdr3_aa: CASSIGNNEKLFF; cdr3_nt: TGTGCCAGTAGTATAGGAAATAATGAAAAACTGTTTTTT
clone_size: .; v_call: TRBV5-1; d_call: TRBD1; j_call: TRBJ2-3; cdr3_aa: CASSRDRGSDTQYF; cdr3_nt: TGCGCCAGCAGCCGGGACAGGGGCTCAGATACGCAGTATTTT
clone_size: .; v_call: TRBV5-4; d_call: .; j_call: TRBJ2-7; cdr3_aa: CASSLVAADQGDEQYF; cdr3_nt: TGTGCCAGCAGCTTGGTGGCAGCCGACCAGGGCGACGAGCAGTACTTC
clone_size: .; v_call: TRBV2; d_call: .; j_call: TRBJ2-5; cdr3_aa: CASRGDQETQYF; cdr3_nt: TGTGCCAGCAGGGGGGACCAAGAGACCCAGTACTTC
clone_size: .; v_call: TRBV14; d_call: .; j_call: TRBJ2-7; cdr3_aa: CASSHSGAYEQYF; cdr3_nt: TGTGCCAGCAGCCATAGCGGAGCATACGAGCAGTACTTC
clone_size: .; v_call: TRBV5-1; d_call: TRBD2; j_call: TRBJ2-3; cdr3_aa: CAGTAGGVGHGGTDTQYF; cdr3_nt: TGCGCCGGAACTGCGGGGGGAGTTGGACATGGAGGCACAGATACGCAGTATTTT
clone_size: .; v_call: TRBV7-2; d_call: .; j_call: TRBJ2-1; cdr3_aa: CASSLGPSNYNEQFF; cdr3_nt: TGTGCCAGCAGCTTAGGTCCCTCTAACTACAATGAGCAGTTCTTC
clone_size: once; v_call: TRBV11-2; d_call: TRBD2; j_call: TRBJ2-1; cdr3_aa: CASTLKIGGSYNEQFF; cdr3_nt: TGTGCCAGCACCCTCAAAATCGGGGGGTCCTACAATGAGCAGTTCTTC
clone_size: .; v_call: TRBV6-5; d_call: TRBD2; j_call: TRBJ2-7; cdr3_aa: CASSQPGLPTYEQYF; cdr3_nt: TGTGCCAGCAGTCAACCGGGACTACCGACTTACGAGCAGTACTTC